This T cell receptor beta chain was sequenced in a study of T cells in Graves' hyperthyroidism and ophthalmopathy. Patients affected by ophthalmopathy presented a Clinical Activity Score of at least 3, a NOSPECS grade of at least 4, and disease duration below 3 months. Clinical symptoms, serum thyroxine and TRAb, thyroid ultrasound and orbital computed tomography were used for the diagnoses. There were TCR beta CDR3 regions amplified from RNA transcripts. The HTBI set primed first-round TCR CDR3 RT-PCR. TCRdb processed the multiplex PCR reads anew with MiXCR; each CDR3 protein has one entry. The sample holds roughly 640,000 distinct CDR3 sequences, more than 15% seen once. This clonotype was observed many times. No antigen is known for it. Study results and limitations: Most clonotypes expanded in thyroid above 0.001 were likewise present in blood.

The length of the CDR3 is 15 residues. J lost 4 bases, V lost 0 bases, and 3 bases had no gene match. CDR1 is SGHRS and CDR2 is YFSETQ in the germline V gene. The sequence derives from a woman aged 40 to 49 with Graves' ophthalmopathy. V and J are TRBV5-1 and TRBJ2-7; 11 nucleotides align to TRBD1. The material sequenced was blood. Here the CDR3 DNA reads TGCGCCAGCAGCTTGGCGTGGGACAGGGGGTACGAGCAGTACTTC. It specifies CASSLAWDRGYEQYF.